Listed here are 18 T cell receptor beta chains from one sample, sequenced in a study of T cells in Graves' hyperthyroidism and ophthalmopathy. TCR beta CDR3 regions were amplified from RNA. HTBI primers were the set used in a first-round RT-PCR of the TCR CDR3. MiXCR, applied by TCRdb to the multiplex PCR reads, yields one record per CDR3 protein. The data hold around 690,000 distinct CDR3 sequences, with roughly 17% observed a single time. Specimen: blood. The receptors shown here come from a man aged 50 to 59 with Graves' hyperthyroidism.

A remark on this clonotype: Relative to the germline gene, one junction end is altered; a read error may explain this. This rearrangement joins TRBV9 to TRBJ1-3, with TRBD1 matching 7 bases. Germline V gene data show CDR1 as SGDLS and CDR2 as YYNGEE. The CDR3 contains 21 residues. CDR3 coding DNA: TGTGCCCGCAGCAGAAGCACCGGGACAGCACTCGACCTCGTCTCTGGAAACACCATATATTTT. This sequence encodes CARSRSTGTALDLVSGNTIYF.

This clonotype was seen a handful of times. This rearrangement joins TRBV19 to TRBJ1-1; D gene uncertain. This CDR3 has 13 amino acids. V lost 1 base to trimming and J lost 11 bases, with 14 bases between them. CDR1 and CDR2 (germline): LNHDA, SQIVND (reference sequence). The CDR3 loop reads CASSIGPLVEAFF. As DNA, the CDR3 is TGTGCCAGTAGTATAGGGCCCTTAGTGGAGGCTTTCTTT.

The CDR3 reads CASSVALSTDTQYF. The CDR3 DNA reads as TGTGCCAGCAGTGTAGCCCTGAGCACAGATACGCAGTATTTT. The rearrangement links TRBV27 to TRBJ2-3; D is unclear. Per the germline V gene, CDR1 is MNHEY and CDR2 is SMNVEV (reference sequence). V lost 5 bases and J lost 0, with 9 bases in between. The length of the CDR3 is 14 residues.

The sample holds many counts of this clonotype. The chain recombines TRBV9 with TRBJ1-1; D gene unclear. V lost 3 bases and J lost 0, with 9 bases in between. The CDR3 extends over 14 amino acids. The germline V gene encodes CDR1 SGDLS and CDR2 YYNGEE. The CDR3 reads CASSASEMNTEAFF. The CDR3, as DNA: TGTGCCAGCAGCGCGAGTGAGATGAACACTGAAGCTTTCTTT. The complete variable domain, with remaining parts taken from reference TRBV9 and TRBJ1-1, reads DSGVTQTPKHLITATGQRVTLRCSPRSGDLSVYWYQQSLDQGLQFLIQYYNGEERAKGNILERFSAQQFPDLHSELNLSSLELGDSALYFCASSASEMNTEAFFGQGTRLTVV.

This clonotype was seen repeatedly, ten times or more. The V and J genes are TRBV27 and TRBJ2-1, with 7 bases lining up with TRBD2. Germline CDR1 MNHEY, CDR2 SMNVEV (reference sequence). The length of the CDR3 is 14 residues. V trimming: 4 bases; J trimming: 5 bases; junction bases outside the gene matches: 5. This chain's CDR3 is CASSSGTTHNEQFF. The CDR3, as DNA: TGTGCCAGCAGTTCGGGGACTACCCACAATGAGCAGTTCTTC.

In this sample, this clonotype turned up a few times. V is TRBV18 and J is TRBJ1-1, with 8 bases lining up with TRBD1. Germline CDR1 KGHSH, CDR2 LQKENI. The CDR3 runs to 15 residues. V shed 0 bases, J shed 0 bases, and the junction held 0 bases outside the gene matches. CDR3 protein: CASSPPTGVNTEAFF. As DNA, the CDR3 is TGTGCCAGCTCACCACCGACAGGGGTGAACACTGAAGCTTTCTTT.

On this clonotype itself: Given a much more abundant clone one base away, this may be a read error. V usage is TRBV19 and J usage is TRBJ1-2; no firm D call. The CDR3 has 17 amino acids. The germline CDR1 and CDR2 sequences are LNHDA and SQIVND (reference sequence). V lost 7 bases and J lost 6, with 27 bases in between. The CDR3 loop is CASISPRDGHQNHGYTF. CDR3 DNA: TGTGCCAGTATTTCCCCCCGGGATGGCCATCAGAACCATGGCTACACCTTC. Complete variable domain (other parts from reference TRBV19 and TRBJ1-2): DGGITQSPKYLFRKEGQNVTLSCEQNLNHDAMYWYRQDPGQGLRLIYYSQIVNDFQKGDIAEGYSVSREKKESFPLTVTSAQKNPTAFYLCASISPRDGHQNHGYTFGSGTRLTVV.

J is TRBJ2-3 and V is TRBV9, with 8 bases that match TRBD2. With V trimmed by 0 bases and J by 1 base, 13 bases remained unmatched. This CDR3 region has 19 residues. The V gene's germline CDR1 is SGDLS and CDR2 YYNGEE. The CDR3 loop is CASSVDVAGFLRGTDTQYF. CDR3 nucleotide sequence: TGTGCCAGCAGCGTAGACGTAGCGGGGTTTCTCAGGGGCACAGATACGCAGTATTTT.

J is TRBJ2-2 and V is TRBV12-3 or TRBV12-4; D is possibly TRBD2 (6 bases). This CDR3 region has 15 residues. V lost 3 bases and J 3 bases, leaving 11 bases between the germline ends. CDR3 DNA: TGTGCCAGCAGTTTCCGGGGGTGGGACACCGGGGAGCTGTTTTTT. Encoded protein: CASSFRGWDTGELFF.

The DNA for the CDR3 is TGTGCCAGCAGCCAAGATTACCAGGGTTCGGGTGGCTACACCTTC. Encoded protein: CASSQDYQGSGGYTF. The chain combines TRBV3-1 with TRBJ1-2; TRBD1 might be the D (5 bases). CDR1 and CDR2 from the germline V gene are LGHDT and YNNKEL (reference sequence). Deletions cut 0 bases from V and 7 bases from J, with 15 bases between. CDR3 length: 15 residues. The full variable domain, with the rest looked up from reference TRBV3-1 and TRBJ1-2, is DTAVSQTPKYLVTQMGNDKSIKCEQNLGHDTMYWYKQDSKKFLKIMFSYNNKELIINETVPNRFSPKSPDKAHLNLHINSLELGDSAVYFCASSQDYQGSGGYTFGSGTRLTVV.

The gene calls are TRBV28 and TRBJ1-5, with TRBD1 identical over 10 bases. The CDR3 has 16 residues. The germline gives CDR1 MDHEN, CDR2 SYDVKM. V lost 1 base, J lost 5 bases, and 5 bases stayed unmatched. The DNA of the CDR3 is TGTGCCAGCAGTTTATATGTCGGGACAGGGGATCAGCCCCAGCATTTT. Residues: CASSLYVGTGDQPQHF.

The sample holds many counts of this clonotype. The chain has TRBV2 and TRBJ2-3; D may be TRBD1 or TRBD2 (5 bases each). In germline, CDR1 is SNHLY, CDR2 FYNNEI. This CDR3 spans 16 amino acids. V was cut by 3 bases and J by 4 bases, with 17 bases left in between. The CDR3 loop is CASSELRGPIADTQYF. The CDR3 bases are TGTGCCAGCAGTGAGTTAAGGGGACCCATAGCAGATACGCAGTATTTT. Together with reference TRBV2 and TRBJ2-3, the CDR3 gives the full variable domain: EPEVTQTPSHQVTQMGQEVILRCVPISNHLYFYWYRQILGQKVEFLVSFYNNEISEKSEIFDDQFSVERPDGSNFTLKIRSTKLEDSAMYFCASSELRGPIADTQYFGPGTRLTVL.

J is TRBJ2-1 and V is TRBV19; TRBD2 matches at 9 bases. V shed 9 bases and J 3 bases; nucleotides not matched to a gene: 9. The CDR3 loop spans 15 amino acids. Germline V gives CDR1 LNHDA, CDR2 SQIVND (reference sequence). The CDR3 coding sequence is TGTGCCAGCTCCTCCTGGACTAGCGACTACAATGAGCAGTTCTTC. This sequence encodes CASSSWTSDYNEQFF.

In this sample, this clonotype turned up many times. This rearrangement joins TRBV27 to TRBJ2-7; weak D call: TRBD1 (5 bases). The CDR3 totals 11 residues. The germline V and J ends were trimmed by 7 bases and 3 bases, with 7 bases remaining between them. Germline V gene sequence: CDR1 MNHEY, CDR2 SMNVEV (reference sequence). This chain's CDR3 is CASTQGYEQYF. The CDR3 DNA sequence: TGTGCCAGCACCCAGGGCTACGAGCAGTACTTC.

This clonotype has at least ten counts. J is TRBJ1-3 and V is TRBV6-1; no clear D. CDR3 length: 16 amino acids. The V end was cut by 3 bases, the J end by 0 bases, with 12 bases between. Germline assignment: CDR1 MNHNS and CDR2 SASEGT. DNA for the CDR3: TGTGCCAGCAGTGAGCGGCAGCTCCTCTCTGGAAACACCATATATTTT. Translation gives CASSERQLLSGNTIYF.

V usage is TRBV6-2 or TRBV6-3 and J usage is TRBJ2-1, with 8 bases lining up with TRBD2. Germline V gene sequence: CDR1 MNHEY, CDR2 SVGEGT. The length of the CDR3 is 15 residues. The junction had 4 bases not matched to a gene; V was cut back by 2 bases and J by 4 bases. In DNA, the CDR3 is TGTGCCAGCAGTTACGGAGCGGGAGATTACAATGAGCAGTTCTTC. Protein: CASSYGAGDYNEQFF.

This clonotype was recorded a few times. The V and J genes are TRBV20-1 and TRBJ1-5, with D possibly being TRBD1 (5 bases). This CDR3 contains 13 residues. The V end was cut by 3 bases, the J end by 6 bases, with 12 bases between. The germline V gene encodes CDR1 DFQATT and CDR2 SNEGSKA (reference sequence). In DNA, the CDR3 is TGCAGTGCTAGTAGCGGGGCTAGTCAGCCCCAGCATTTT. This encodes CSASSGASQPQHF.

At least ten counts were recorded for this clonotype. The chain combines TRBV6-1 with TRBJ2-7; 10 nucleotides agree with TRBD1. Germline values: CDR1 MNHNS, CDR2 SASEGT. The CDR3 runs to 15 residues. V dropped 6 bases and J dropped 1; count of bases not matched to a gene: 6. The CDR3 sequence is CASRGGTGASYEQYF. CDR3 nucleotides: TGTGCCAGCAGAGGAGGGACAGGGGCGTCCTACGAGCAGTACTTC.